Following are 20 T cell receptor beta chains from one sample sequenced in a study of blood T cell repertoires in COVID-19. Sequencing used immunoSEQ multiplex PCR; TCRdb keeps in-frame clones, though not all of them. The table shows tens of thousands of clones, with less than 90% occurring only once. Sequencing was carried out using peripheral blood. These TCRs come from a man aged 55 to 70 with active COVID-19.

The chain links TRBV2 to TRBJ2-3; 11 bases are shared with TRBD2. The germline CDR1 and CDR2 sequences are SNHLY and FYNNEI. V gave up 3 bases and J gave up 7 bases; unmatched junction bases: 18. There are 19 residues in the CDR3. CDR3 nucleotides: TGTGCCAGCAGTGAGATGGGACTAGCGGTTGGGGACGTTGGGAATACGCAGTATTTT. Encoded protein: CASSEMGLAVGDVGNTQYF.

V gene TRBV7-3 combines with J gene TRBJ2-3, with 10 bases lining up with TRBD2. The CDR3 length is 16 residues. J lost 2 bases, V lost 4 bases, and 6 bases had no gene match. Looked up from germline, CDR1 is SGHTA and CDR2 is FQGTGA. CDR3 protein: CASSSGLAAYTDTQYF. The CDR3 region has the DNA TGTGCCAGCAGCTCCGGACTAGCGGCCTACACAGATACGCAGTATTTT.

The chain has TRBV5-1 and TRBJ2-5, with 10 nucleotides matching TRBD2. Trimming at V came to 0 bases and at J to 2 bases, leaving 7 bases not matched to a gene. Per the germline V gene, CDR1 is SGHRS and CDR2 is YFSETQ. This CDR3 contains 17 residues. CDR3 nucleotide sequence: TGCGCCAGCAGCTTGGCCGGGTGGACTAGCGGTCAAGAGACCCAGTACTTC. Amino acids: CASSLAGWTSGQETQYF.

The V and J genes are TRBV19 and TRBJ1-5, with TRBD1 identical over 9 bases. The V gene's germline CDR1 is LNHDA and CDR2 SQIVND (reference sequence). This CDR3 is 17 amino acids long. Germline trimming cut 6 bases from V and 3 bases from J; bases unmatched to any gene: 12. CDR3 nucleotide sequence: TGTGCCAGTAGGATGGACAGGGGAGAGTATAACAATCAGCCCCAGCATTTT. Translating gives CASRMDRGEYNNQPQHF.

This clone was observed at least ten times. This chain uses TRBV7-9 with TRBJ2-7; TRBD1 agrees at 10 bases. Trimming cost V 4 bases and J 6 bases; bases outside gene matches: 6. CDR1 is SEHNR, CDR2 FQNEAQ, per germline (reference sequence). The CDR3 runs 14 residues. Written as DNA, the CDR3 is TGTGCCAGCAGCTCCAGGACAGGGGGAATCGAGCAGTACTTC. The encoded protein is CASSSRTGGIEQYF. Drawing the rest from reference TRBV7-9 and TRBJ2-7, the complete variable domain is DTGVSQNPRHKITKRGQNVTFRCDPISEHNRLYWYRQTLGQGPEFLTYFQNEAQLEKSRLLSDRFSAERPKGSFSTLEIQRTEQGDSAMYLCASSSRTGGIEQYFGPGTRLTVT.

As DNA, the CDR3 is TGCGCCAGCAGTCTGGGACAGGCTTACACTGAAGCTTTCTTT. Protein: CASSLGQAYTEAFF. J is TRBJ1-1 and V is TRBV10-2; 8 positions agree with TRBD1. The V segment lost 5 bases and the J segment 3 bases; nucleotides outside the gene matches: 5. The CDR3 length is 14 residues. Germline-derived CDR1 and CDR2 are WSHSY and SAAADI.

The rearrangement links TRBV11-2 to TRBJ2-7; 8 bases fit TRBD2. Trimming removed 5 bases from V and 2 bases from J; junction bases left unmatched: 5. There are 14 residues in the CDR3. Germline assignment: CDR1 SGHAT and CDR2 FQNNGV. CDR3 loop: CASSGSGSPYEQYF. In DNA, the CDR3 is TGTGCCAGCAGCGGAAGCGGGAGCCCCTACGAGCAGTACTTC.

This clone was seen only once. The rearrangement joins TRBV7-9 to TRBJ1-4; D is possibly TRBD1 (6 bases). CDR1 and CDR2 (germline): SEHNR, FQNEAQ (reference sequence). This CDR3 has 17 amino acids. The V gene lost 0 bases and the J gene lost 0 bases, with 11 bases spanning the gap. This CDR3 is CASSLAPGDPTNEKLFF. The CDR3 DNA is TGTGCCAGCAGCTTAGCCCCAGGGGATCCAACTAATGAAAAACTGTTTTTT.

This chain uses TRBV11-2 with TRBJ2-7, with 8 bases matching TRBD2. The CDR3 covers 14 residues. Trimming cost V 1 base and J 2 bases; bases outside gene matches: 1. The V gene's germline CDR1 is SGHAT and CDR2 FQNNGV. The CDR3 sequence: CASSLVAGPYEQYF. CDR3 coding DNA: TGTGCCAGCAGCTTAGTAGCGGGGCCCTACGAGCAGTACTTC. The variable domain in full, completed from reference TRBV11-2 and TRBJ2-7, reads EAGVAQSPRYKIIEKRQSVAFWCNPISGHATLYWYQQILGQGPKLLIQFQNNGVVDDSQLPKDRFSAERLKGVDSTLKIQPAKLEDSAVYLCASSLVAGPYEQYFGPGTRLTVT.

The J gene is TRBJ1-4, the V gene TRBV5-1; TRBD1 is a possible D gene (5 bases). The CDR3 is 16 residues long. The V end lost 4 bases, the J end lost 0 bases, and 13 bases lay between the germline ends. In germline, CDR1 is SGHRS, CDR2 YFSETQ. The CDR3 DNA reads TGCGCCAGCAGCCTCAACCAACAGGCAACTAATGAAAAACTGTTTTTT. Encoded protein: CASSLNQQATNEKLFF.

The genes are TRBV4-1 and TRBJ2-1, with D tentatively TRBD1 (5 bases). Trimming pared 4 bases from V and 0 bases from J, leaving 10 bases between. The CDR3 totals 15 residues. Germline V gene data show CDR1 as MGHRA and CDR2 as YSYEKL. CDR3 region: CASSLTESSYNEQFF. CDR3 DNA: TGCGCCAGCAGCCTGACAGAGAGCTCCTACAATGAGCAGTTCTTC.

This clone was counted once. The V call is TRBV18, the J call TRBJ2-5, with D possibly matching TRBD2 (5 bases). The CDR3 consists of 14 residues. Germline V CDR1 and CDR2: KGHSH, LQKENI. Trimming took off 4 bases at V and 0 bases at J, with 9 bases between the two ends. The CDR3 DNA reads TGTGCCAGCTCACAAAGAGGGTACCAAGAGACCCAGTACTTC. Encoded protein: CASSQRGYQETQYF.

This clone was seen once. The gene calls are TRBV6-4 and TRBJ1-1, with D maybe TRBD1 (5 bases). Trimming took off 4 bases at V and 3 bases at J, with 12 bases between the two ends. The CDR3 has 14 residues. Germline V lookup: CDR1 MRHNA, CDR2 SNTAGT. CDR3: CASSATGAHTEAFF. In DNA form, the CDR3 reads TGTGCCAGCAGTGCTACAGGAGCACACACTGAAGCTTTCTTT.

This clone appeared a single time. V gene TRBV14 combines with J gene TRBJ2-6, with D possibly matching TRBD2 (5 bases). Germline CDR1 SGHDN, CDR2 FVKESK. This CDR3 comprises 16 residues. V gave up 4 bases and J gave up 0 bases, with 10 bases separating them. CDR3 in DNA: TGTGCCAGCAGCCTGGGGAGTTACTCTGGGGCCAACGTCCTGACTTTC. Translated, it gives CASSLGSYSGANVLTF.

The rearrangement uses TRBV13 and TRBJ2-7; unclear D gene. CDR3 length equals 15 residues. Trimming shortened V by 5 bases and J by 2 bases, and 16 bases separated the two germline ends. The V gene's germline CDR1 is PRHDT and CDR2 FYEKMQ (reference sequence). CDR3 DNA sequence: TGTGCCAGCAGCCCCCTCCCCCGAACTGCCTACGAGCAGTACTTC. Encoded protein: CASSPLPRTAYEQYF.

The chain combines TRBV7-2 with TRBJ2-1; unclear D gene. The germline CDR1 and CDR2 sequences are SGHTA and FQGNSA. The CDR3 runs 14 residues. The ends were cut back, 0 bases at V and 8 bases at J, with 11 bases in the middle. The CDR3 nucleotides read TGTGCCAGCAGCTTAGCTCTGACTGGCTATGAGCAGTTCTTC. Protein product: CASSLALTGYEQFF. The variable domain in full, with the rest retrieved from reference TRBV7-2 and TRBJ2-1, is GAGVSQSPSNKVTEKGKDVELRCDPISGHTALYWYRQSLGQGLEFLIYFQGNSAPDKSGLPSDRFSAERTGGSVSTLTIQRTQQEDSAVYLCASSLALTGYEQFFGPGTRLTVL.

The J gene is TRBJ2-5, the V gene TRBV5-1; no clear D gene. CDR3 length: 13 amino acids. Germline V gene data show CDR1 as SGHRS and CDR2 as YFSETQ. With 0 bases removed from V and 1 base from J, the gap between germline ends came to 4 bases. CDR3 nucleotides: TGCGCCAGCAGCTTGGCCGTCCAAGAGACCCAGTACTTC. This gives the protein CASSLAVQETQYF.

The CDR3 nucleotides are TGTGCCAGCAGCCAAACGGGAGGTTTTACAAATCAGCCCCAGCATTTT. Protein sequence: CASSQTGGFTNQPQHF. V and J are TRBV3-1 (or the pseudogene TRBV3-2) and TRBJ1-5; no clear D gene. Trimming took 2 bases from V and 4 from J, leaving 15 bases between them. The V gene's germline CDR1 is LGHDT and CDR2 YNNKEL (reference sequence). The CDR3 consists of 16 residues.

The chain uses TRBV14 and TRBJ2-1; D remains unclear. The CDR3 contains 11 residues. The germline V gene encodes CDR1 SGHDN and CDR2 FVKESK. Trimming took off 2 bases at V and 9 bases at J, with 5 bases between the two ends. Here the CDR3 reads CASSQTREQFF. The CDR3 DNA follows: TGTGCCAGCAGCCAAACACGTGAGCAGTTCTTC.

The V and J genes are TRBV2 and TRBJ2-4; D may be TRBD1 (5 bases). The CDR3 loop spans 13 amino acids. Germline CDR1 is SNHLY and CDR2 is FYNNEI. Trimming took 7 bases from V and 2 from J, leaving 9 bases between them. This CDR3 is CASIQDTKNIQYF. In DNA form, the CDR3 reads TGTGCCAGCATACAGGATACCAAAAACATTCAGTACTTC. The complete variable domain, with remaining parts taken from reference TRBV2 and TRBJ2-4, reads EPEVTQTPSHQVTQMGQEVILRCVPISNHLYFYWYRQILGQKVEFLVSFYNNEISEKSEIFDDQFSVERPDGSNFTLKIRSTKLEDSAMYFCASIQDTKNIQYFGAGTRLSVL.